This T cell receptor (beta chain) appears in the sequencing data of a study of blood T cells in healthy people across ages. General study results and limits: Those diversity estimates obtained from one million T cells were thought to be underestimates. Unknown CMV status may confound age-related changes in expanded clones.

Through a sample-barcoded 5' primer and a J-beta primer mix, a second PCR was run for roughly 6 to 11 cycles. Via MiXCR, TCRdb re-called the 5' RACE reads, giving one row per CDR3 protein. There are about 1,800,000 distinct CDR3 sequences in the sample; 28% occur only once, and more than 6% lies in the top ten. CDR1 is KGHSH and CDR2 is LQKENI in the germline V gene. Trimming cost V 3 bases and J 4 bases, with 16 bases left between them. This CDR3 comprises 15 residues. Regarding this clonotype: Antigen specificity is unknown.

The chain joins TRBV18 to TRBJ2-7; perhaps TRBD1 as D (5 bases). This sequence originates from a woman in her 30s in good health. The specimen sequenced was blood. DNA for the CDR3: TGTGCCAGCTCACCCGCCGGTCATGACAGTTACGAGCAGTACTTC. Translation: CASSPAGHDSYEQYF.